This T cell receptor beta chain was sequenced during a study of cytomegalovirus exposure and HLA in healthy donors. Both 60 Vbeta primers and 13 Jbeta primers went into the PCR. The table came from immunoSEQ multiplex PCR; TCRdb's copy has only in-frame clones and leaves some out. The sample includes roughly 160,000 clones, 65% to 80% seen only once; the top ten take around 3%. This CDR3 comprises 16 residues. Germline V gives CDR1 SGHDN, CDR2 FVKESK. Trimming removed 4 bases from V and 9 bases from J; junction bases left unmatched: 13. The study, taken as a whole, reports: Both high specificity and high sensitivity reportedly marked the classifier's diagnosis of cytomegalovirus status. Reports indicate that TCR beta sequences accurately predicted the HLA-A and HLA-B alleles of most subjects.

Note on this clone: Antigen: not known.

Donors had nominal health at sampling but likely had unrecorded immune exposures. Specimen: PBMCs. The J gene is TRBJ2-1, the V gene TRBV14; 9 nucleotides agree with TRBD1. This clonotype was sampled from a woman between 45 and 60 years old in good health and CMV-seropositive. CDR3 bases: TGTGCCAGCAGCCCCTCGGTCGGACAGGGGAGGGTTGAGCAGTTCTTC. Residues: CASSPSVGQGRVEQFF.